This T cell receptor beta chain comes out of a study of chemoradiotherapy in HPV16-positive cancers. Study-wide points: During treatment, candidate HPV-specific clones and E7-related motifs expanded in tumor.

Concerning this clone: What it binds is not known.

With 2 bases removed from V and 15 bases from J, the gap between germline ends came to 14 bases. The CDR3 is 12 residues long. Per germline, CDR1 SGHVS and CDR2 FQNEAQ. The protocol was immunoSEQ multiplex PCR, while the TCRdb copy is restricted to in-frame clones and leaves out a portion. The profile shows 3,500 to 4,500 clones, roughly 79% of them singletons. This sequence was found in a human donor with HPV-associated anogenital cancer. Sampling was carried out from a patient who underwent chemoradiotherapy. This sequence joins TRBV7-8 and TRBJ2-1; D is unclear. DNA for the CDR3: TGTGCCAGCAGCTTAAGCCAGACTGTGGGGTTCTTC. Protein product: CASSLSQTVGFF.